This entry concerns a single TCR beta chain. Its matching antigen is unknown. This entry belongs to a study of shared clonotypes between healthy human individuals. General observations from the study: Relative to clonotypes present in all four donors, those not shared had lower generation probabilities.

The assay was immunoSEQ multiplex PCR, and TCRdb's table has in-frame clones only and misses some. This sample has under 1,100,000 clones, with around 78% found just once. A CD45RA-negative memory subset and a CD45RA+ naive subset were separated from the CD4+ cells. The sequenced material came from memory CD4+ T cells from PBMCs. Subset: CD45RA-negative fraction. The clonotype originates from a man in his late teens or twenties in good health. Some clones in this sample may be carry-over from other donors' samples.

The chain's CDR3 is CASSVGTSSNQPQHF. The CDR3 DNA is TGTGCCAGCAGCGTTGGGACATCTAGCAATCAGCCCCAGCATTTT. V is TRBV9 and J is TRBJ1-5, with D perhaps TRBD1 (6 bases). The CDR3 is 15 residues long. Germline loops: CDR1 SGDLS, CDR2 YYNGEE. V lost 2 bases, J lost 0 bases, and 9 bases lay in between.